Sequencing of this T cell receptor (beta chain) was carried out in a study of T-cell memory formation after mild COVID-19. The authors produced TCR alpha and TCR beta cDNA libraries with sample barcodes and UMIs by 5'RACE using constant-segment primers. One entry per CDR3 protein, called by TCRdb with MiXCR from the 5' RACE reads. Among some 600,000 distinct CDR3 sequences listed, 17% were seen once. Worth noting for this clonotype: Its antigen is unknown.

General observations from the study: Second-wave clones peaking on day 37 lacked confirmed SARS-CoV-2 specificity.

V was pared by 4 bases and J by 7 bases, with 13 bases between. Germline-derived CDR1 and CDR2 are DFQATT and SNEGSKA (reference sequence). This CDR3 comprises 12 residues. Sequenced material: PBMCs or a T cell subset sorted from them (not recorded which). V and J are TRBV20-1 and TRBJ1-2, with unresolved D. The receptor was isolated from an adult woman who had mild COVID-19 (a few samples of this study predate the infection). Cell type and time point are not known. The CDR3 here is CSANDPGRGYTF. The CDR3 bases are TGCAGTGCTAATGACCCCGGACGTGGCTACACCTTC.